This record looks at one T cell receptor (beta chain) sequence and its context. The data originate from a study of cytomegalovirus exposure and HLA in healthy donors. As for the study in general: Around 85 million unique TCRs from HLA-typed donors were held in an early data release.

The PCR employed 60 Vbeta primers together with 13 Jbeta primers. Some clones are missing from TCRdb's copy, which holds only in-frame ones; the method was immunoSEQ multiplex PCR. The data show more than 95,000 clones, roughly 80% seen once. The CDR3 runs 13 residues. Looked up from germline, CDR1 is LNHDA and CDR2 is SQIVND (reference sequence). V was trimmed by 8 bases and J by 4 bases, leaving 14 bases between them. This sequence originates from a female donor in good health and CMV-seronegative. The sequenced sample consisted of PBMCs. The chain links TRBV19 to TRBJ1-1; a possible D gene is TRBD1 (6 bases). CDR3 protein: CASLTGSGTEAFF. CDR3 nucleotides: TGTGCCAGTTTAACAGGGTCGGGCACTGAAGCTTTCTTT.